The clone carrying this TCR beta chain was seen more than once but under ten times. The data are from a study of blood T cells in healthy people across ages. V gave up 6 bases and J gave up 7 bases, with 19 bases separating them. Looked up from germline, CDR1 is LGHDT and CDR2 is YNNKEL (reference sequence). This CDR3 is built from 14 residues. The authors ran a second PCR of 7 to 11 cycles using a sample-barcoded 5' primer and a J-beta primer mix. Every cDNA molecule carried a tag from a template-switch adaptor bearing 12 random nucleotides. Each CDR3 protein gets one entry after TCRdb re-called the 5' RACE reads with MiXCR. The table lists some 1.4 million distinct CDR3 sequences, approximately 38% of them singletons. It was around 10 milliliters of peripheral blood that were drawn from each donor.

The chain carries TRBV3-1 and TRBJ2-7; a possible D gene is TRBD1 (6 bases). Sequencing was performed on blood. This TCR was sampled from a young woman in good health. In DNA, the CDR3 is TGTGCCAGCAGGATTTCAGGGGCGACGGGGGAGCAGTACTTC. Its protein product is CASRISGATGEQYF.